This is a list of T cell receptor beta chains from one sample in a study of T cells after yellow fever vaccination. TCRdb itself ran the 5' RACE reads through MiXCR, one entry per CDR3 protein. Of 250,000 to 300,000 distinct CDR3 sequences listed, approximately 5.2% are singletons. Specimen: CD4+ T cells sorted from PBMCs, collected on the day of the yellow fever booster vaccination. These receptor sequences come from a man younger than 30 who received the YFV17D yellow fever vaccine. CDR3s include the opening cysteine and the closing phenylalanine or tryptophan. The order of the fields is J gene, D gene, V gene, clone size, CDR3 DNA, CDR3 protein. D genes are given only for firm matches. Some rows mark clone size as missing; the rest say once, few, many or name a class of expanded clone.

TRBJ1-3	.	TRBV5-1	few	TGCGCCAGCAGCCCCGGGCAGGGGACTGGAAACACCATATATTTT	CASSPGQGTGNTIYF
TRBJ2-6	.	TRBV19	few	TGTGCCAGTATGGCCGACAGGAGGTCTGGGGCCAACGTCCTGACTTTC	CASMADRRSGANVLTF
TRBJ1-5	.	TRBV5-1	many	TGCGCCAGCAGCGAACAGGGCAATCAGCCCCAGCATTTT	CASSEQGNQPQHF
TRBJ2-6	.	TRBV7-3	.	TGTGCCAGCAGCTTAACTACCATCCCTGGGGCCAACGTCCTGACTTTC	CASSLTTIPGANVLTF
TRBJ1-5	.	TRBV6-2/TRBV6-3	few	TGTGCCAGCAGTTACGGGGCAGGGGTTTACAATCAGCCCCAGCATTTT	CASSYGAGVYNQPQHF
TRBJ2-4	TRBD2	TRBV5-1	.	TGCGCCAGCAGCTCCATACCGCCGGGACTAGCGGGGTCTGACAAAAACATTCAGTACTTC	CASSSIPPGLAGSDKNIQYF
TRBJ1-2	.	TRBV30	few	TGTGCCCGGGGGGCTCTGAATTATGGCTACACCTTC	CARGALNYGYTF
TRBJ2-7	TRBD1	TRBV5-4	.	TGTGCCAGCAGCTTGGCCGTTGCAGGGGGATACGAGCAGTACTTC	CASSLAVAGGYEQYF
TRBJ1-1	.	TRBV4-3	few	TGCGCCAGCAGCCACGACAGGAGGAACACTGAAGCTTTCTTT	CASSHDRRNTEAFF
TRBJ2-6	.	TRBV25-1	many	TGTGCCAGCAGTGAATATACGGGAGCTGGGGCCAACGTCCTGACTTTC	CASSEYTGAGANVLTF
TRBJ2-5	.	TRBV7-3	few	TGTGCCAGCAGCTCCCAGGGGATTGGAGAGACCCAGTACTTC	CASSSQGIGETQYF
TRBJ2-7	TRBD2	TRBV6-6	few	TGTGCCAGCAGTTACCCGGGACTAGGAAACTACGAGCAGTACTTC	CASSYPGLGNYEQYF
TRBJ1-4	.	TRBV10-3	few	TGTGCCATCATTGCGGTCCAATCCAATGAAAAACTGTTTTTT	CAIIAVQSNEKLFF
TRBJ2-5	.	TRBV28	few	TGTGCCAGCAGTTACAGGGTCGGGACCCAGTACTTC	CASSYRVGTQYF
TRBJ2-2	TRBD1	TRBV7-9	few	TGTGCCAGCAGCTTAACCCCAGACAGGGTTGGGACCGGGGAGCTGTTTTTT	CASSLTPDRVGTGELFF
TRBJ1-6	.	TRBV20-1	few	TGCAGTGCGAACAGGATCTCCTATAATTCACCCCTCCACTTT	CSANRISYNSPLHF
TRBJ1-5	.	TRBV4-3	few	TGCGCCAGCAGCCAAGGTTACGGGCCTTTCCAGCAGCCCCAGCATTTT	CASSQGYGPFQQPQHF
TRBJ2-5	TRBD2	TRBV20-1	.	TGCAGTGCTAGAGATCCCACTAGCGGGGGAAAAGAGACCCAGTACTTC	CSARDPTSGGKETQYF
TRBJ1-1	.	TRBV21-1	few	TGTGCCAGCACCATTGGGGCCCGGTGGGCTGAAGCTTTCTTT	CASTIGARWAEAFF
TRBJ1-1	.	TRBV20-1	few	TGCAGTGCTATGTTGCAGGGGACTGAAGCTTTCTTT	CSAMLQGTEAFF
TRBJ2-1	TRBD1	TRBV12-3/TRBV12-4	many	TGTGCCAGCAGCCCTCAGGGGGCGGGGGAGCAGTTCTTC	CASSPQGAGEQFF
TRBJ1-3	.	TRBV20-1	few	TGCAGTGCTAGAGATCGGGTGAGCTCTGGAAACACCATATATTTT	CSARDRVSSGNTIYF
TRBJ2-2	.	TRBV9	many	TGTGCCAGCAGCGTAAACCCTCCGGGGGTCAGGACCGGGGAGCTGTTTTTT	CASSVNPPGVRTGELFF
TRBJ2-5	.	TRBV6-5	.	TGTGCCACCCAAGAACCGCAACAGACCCAGTACTTC	CATQEPQQTQYF
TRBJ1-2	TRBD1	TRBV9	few	TGTGCCAGCAGCCCCCCCGGCTGGGACAGGGGGCTCTCAGACTATGGCTACACCTTC	CASSPPGWDRGLSDYGYTF
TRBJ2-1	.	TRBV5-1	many	TGCGCCAGCAGCTTGGGAGCAGCCCCTGGTGAGCAGTTCTTC	CASSLGAAPGEQFF
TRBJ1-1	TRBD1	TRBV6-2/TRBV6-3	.	TGTGCCAGCAGGGGACTCACAGGGGCCAATTTGGGGACTGAAGCTTTCTTT	CASRGLTGANLGTEAFF
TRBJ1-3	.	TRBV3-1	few	TGTGCCAGCAGCCGCAGCAGGCTCGGAAACACCATATATTTT	CASSRSRLGNTIYF
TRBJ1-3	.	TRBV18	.	TGTGCCAGCCTCAACCCGTCCGGAAACACCATATATTTT	CASLNPSGNTIYF